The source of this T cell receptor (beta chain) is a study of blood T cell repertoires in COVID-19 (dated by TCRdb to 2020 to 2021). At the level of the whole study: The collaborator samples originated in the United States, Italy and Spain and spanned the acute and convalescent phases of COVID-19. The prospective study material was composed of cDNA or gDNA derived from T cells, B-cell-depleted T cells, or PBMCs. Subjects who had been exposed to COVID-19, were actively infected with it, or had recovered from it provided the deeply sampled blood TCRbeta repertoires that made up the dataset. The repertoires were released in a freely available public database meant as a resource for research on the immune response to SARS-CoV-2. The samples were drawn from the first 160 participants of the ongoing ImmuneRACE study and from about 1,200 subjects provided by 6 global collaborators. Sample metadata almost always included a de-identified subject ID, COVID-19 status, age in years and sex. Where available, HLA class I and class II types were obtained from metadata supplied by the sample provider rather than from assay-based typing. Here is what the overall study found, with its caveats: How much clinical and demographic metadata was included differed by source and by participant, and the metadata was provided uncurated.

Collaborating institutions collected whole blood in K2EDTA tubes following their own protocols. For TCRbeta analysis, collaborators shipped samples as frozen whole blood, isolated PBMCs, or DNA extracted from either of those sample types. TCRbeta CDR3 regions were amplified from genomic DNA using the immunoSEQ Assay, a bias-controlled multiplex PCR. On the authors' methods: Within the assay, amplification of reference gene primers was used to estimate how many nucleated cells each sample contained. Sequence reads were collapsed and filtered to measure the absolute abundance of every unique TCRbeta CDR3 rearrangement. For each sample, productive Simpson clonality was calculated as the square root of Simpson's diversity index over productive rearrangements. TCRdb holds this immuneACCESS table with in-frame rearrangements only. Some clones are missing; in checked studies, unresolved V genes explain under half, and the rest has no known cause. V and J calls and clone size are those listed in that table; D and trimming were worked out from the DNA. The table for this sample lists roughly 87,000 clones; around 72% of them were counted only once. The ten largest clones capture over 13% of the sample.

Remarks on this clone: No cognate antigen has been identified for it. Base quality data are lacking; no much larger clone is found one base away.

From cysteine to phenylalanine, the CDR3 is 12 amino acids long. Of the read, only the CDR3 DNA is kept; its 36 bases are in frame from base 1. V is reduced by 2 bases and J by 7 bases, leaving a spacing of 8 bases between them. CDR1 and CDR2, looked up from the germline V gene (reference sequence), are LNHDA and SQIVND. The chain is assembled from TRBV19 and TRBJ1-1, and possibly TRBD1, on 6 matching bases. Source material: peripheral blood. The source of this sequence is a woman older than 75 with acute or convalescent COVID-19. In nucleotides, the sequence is TGTGCCAGTAGTATAAGGGGGGGTGAAGCTTTCTTT. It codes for CASSIRGGEAFF.